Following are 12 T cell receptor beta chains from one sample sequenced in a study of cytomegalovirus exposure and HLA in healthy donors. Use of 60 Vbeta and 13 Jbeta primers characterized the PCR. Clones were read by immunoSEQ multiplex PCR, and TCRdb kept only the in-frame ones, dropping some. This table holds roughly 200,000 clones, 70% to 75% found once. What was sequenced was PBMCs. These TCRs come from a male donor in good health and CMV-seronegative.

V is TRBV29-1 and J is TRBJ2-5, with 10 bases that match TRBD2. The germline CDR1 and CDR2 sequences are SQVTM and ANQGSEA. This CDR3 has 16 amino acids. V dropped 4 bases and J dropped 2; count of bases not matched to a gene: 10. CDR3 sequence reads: CSVARLAGSVQETQYF. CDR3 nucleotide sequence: TGCAGCGTTGCGCGACTAGCGGGTTCAGTTCAAGAGACCCAGTACTTC.

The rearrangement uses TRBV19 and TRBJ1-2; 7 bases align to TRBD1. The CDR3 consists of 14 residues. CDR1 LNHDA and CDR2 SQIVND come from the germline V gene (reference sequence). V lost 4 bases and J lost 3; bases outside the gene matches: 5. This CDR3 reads CASSSTGTDYGYTF. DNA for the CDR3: TGTGCCAGTAGTAGCACCGGGACAGACTATGGCTACACCTTC.

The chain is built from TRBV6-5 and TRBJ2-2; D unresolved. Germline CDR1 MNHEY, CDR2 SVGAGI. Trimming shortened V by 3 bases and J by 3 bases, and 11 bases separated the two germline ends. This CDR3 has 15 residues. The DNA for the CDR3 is TGTGCCAGCAGTTATTCCCGGGTCTACACCGGGGAGCTGTTTTTT. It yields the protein CASSYSRVYTGELFF.

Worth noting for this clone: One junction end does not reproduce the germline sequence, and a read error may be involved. CDR3 in DNA: TGTGCCTGGAGTAAGCCTAGCCTCCACCCCGATTTT. It yields the protein CAWSKPSLHPDF. This sequence joins TRBV30 and TRBJ2-3; D might be TRBD2 (5 bases). The CDR3 is 12 amino acids. Germline V gene lookup returns CDR1 GTSNPN and CDR2 SVGIG (reference sequence).

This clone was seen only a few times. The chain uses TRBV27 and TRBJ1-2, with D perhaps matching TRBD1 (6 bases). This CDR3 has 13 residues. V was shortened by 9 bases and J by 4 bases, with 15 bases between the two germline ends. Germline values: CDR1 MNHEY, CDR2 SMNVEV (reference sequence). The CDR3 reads CASRTQGTYGYTF. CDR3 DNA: TGTGCCAGTAGGACGCAGGGGACCTATGGCTACACCTTC.

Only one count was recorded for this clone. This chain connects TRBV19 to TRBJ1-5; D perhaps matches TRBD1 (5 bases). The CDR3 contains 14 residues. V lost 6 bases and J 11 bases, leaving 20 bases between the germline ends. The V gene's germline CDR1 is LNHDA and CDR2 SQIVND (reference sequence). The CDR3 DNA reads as TGTGCCAGTAGCTCAGACAGCGCTGGGTTGTCCCAGCATTTT. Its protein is CASSSDSAGLSQHF.

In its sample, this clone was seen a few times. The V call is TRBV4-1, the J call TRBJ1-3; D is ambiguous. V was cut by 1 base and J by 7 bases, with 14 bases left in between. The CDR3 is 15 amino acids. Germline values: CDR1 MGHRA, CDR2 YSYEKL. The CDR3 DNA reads TGCGCCAGCAGCCAAGCCGACCCTACGAGGAACACCATATATTTT. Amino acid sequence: CASSQADPTRNTIYF.

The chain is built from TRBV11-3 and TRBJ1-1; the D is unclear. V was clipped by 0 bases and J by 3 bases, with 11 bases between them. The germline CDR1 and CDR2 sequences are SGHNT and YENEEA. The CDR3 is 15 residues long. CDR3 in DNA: TGTGCCAGCAGCTTAGACGGGGAATCGGACACTGAAGCTTTCTTT. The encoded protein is CASSLDGESDTEAFF.

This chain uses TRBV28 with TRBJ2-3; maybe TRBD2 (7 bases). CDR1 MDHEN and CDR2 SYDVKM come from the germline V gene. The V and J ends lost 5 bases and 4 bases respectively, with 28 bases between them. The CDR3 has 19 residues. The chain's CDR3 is CASSLLLDRTDTSADTQYF. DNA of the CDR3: TGTGCCAGCAGTCTACTCTTAGACCGGACAGACACTAGCGCAGATACGCAGTATTTT.

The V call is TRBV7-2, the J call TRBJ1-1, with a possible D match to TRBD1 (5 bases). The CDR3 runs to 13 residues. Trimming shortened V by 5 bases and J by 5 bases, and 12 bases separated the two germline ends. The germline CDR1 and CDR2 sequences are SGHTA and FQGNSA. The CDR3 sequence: CASSDSARTEAFF. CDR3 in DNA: TGTGCCAGCAGCGACAGCGCCCGGACTGAAGCTTTCTTT.

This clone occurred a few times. The CDR3 DNA reads as TGTGCCAGCAGTTGGAGGGGACAGTCTATGGAAGCTTTCTTT. Translated, it gives CASSWRGQSMEAFF. This chain links TRBV28 with TRBJ1-1; 7 bases line up with TRBD1. V dropped 4 bases and J dropped 8; count of bases not matched to a gene: 10. Germline values: CDR1 MDHEN, CDR2 SYDVKM. The CDR3 loop spans 14 amino acids.

The CDR3 DNA reads as TGTGCCAGCAGTTCCTCTAGGACAGGGCACTATGGCTACACCTTC. Translation: CASSSSRTGHYGYTF. V and J are TRBV28 and TRBJ1-2; 8 bases align to TRBD1. In germline, CDR1 is MDHEN, CDR2 SYDVKM. V lost 4 bases and J lost 3; bases outside the gene matches: 7. The length of the CDR3 is 15 residues.